These T cell receptor beta chains were read from a single sample in a study of blood T cell repertoires in COVID-19. Method: immunoSEQ multiplex PCR; TCRdb's copy keeps in-frame clones and lacks some. The sample consists of some 100,000 clones, 70% to 90% of them appearing once. Sequencing was done on a sample of PBMCs or T cells enriched from blood (not recorded which). Receptors were obtained from a woman aged 45-59 years who had recovered from COVID-19. CDR3s include the opening cysteine and the closing phenylalanine or tryptophan. A D gene is named only where the DNA matches it firmly. Clone sizes are given selectively: once, few, many, or a class where the clone is expanded.

16	NA	NA	TRBV13	TRBJ2-3	CASSLGAGGDTDTQYF	TGTGCCAGCAGCTTAGGGGCAGGAGGGGACACAGATACGCAGTATTTT
14	TRBD1	NA	TRBV5-1	TRBJ2-7	CASSLVGTGGEQYF	TGCGCCAGCAGCTTGGTGGGGACAGGTGGCGAGCAGTACTTC
12	NA	NA	TRBV12-3/TRBV12-4	TRBJ1-5	CASAIGGVGMHF	TGTGCCAGCGCAATAGGGGGGGTCGGAATGCATTTT
14	NA	few	TRBV19	TRBJ2-3	CASSIDYSLGTQYF	TGTGCCAGTAGTATAGATTATTCCCTAGGTACGCAGTATTTT
13	TRBD1	NA	TRBV24-1	TRBJ1-1	CATSETGYAEAFF	TGTGCCACCAGTGAGACAGGGTACGCTGAAGCTTTCTTT
13	NA	NA	TRBV27	TRBJ1-6	CASSLKVGATLHF	TGTGCCAGCAGTTTAAAAGTTGGGGCCACCCTCCACTTT
15	NA	once	TRBV11-3	TRBJ2-2	CASSLDRANTGELFF	TGTGCCAGCAGCTTAGATCGGGCGAACACCGGGGAGCTGTTTTTT
15	NA	NA	TRBV7-9	TRBJ2-3	CASSLVGTGPDTQYF	TGTGCCAGCAGCTTAGTAGGTACAGGGCCTGATACGCAGTATTTT
16	TRBD1	NA	TRBV28	TRBJ1-6	CASSPRQGLNNSPLHF	TGTGCCAGCAGTCCACGACAGGGGTTGAATAATTCACCCCTCCACTTT
17	NA	NA	TRBV7-3	TRBJ2-2	CASSLISTGSNTGELFF	TGTGCCAGCAGCCTGATATCTACGGGATCGAACACCGGGGAGCTGTTTTTT
13	TRBD1	few	TRBV7-3	TRBJ1-2	CASSLAGGDGYTF	TGTGCCAGCAGCTTAGCAGGGGGCGACGGCTACACCTTC
14	NA	NA	TRBV28	TRBJ1-4	CASSEAGTNEKLFF	TGTGCCAGCAGTGAGGCGGGAACTAATGAAAAACTGTTTTTT
15	TRBD1	NA	TRBV27	TRBJ1-6	CASSRTGASYSPLHF	TGTGCCAGCAGTCGGACAGGAGCCTCGTATTCACCCCTCCACTTT
15	NA	NA	TRBV15	TRBJ2-7	CATSRTEDTGIEQYF	TGTGCCACCAGCAGGACAGAGGACACGGGTATCGAGCAGTACTTC
13	TRBD1	once	TRBV24-1	TRBJ2-1	CAIGTADYDEQFF	TGTGCCATAGGGACAGCTGATTATGATGAGCAGTTCTTC
13	TRBD2	NA	TRBV7-6	TRBJ2-5	CASLRGGQETQYF	TGTGCCAGCCTCCGGGGGGGGCAAGAGACCCAGTACTTC
14	TRBD2	NA	TRBV30	TRBJ2-7	CAWSGISGRYEQYF	TGTGCCTGGAGTGGGATCAGCGGGAGGTACGAGCAGTACTTC
12	NA	NA	TRBV19	TRBJ2-2	CASSADTGELFF	TGTGCCAGTAGTGCGGACACCGGGGAGCTGTTTTTT
14	TRBD2	once	TRBV10-3	TRBJ2-1	CAISGLAGSNEQFF	TGTGCCATCAGCGGACTAGCGGGATCCAATGAGCAGTTCTTC
16	TRBD2	NA	TRBV19	TRBJ2-3	CASSRTSGKSTDTQYF	TGTGCCAGTAGTAGGACTAGCGGAAAAAGCACAGATACGCAGTATTTT
17	TRBD1	many	TRBV19	TRBJ2-2	CASRVTGTVIYTGELFF	TGTGCCAGTAGGGTGACCGGGACAGTCATATACACCGGGGAGCTGTTTTTT
14	TRBD2	once	TRBV30	TRBJ2-1	CAWSQLAGYNEQFF	TGTGCCTGGAGTCAGCTAGCGGGATACAATGAGCAGTTCTTC
18	TRBD2	NA	TRBV30	TRBJ2-2	CAWNGIRGGNSWTGELFF	TGTGCCTGGAATGGGATACGCGGGGGAAATTCTTGGACCGGGGAGCTGTTTTTT
14	TRBD1	few	TRBV5-1	TRBJ2-7	CASSPGTGLNEQYF	TGCGCCAGCAGCCCCGGGACAGGGCTGAACGAGCAGTACTTC
16	NA	NA	TRBV3-1/TRBV3-2	TRBJ1-2	CASSLIPAKRGYGYTF	TGTGCCAGCAGCCTAATCCCCGCTAAAAGGGGATATGGCTACACCTTC
15	TRBD1	NA	TRBV27	TRBJ1-2	CASSLVGQGEYGYTF	TGTGCCAGCAGTTTAGTGGGACAGGGGGAATATGGCTACACCTTC
16	NA	NA	TRBV9	TRBJ2-5	CASSVGAGGVEETQYF	TGTGCCAGCAGCGTAGGAGCCGGAGGGGTTGAGGAGACCCAGTACTTC
14	TRBD2	NA	TRBV7-9	TRBJ2-7	CASSSAGGEWEQYF	TGTGCCAGCAGCTCTGCGGGAGGGGAATGGGAGCAGTACTTC
15	NA	NA	TRBV5-1	TRBJ1-5	CASSVEGVWNQPQHF	TGCGCCAGCAGCGTGGAGGGGGTCTGGAATCAGCCCCAGCATTTT
16	TRBD2	NA	TRBV6-1	TRBJ2-3	CASSELASSGEDTQYF	TGTGCCAGCAGTGAATTGGCTAGCAGCGGGGAAGATACGCAGTATTTT
17	NA	NA	TRBV19	TRBJ2-1	CASSTAGQGVIFNEQFF	TGTGCCAGTAGTACCGCCGGCCAAGGGGTGATCTTCAATGAGCAGTTCTTC
15	TRBD1	NA	TRBV24-1	TRBJ2-5	CATSDRTGTVETQYF	TGTGCCACCAGTGACCGGACAGGGACGGTAGAGACCCAGTACTTC
14	NA	NA	TRBV27	TRBJ1-6	CASSPGTLSSPLHF	TGTGCCAGCAGTCCGGGTACCCTGAGTTCACCCCTCCACTTT
17	TRBD2	NA	TRBV28	TRBJ2-3	CASSSGWGGGRTDTQYF	TGTGCCAGCAGTTCGGGGTGGGGCGGGGGAAGGACAGATACGCAGTATTTT
13	TRBD2	NA	TRBV9	TRBJ2-7	CASSVVTGGEQYF	TGTGCCAGCAGCGTAGTTACGGGGGGTGAGCAGTACTTC
13	NA	NA	TRBV27	TRBJ1-5	CASSLSVIKPQHF	TGTGCCAGCAGTTTGTCAGTGATTAAGCCCCAGCATTTT
17	TRBD1	many	TRBV5-5	TRBJ1-2	CASSPDRFLVANYGYTF	TGTGCCAGCAGCCCGGACAGGTTCTTAGTAGCTAACTATGGCTACACCTTC
18	TRBD1	NA	TRBV5-1	TRBJ2-2	CASSLSPGQGDHTGELFF	TGCGCCAGCAGCTTGAGTCCGGGACAGGGGGATCACACCGGGGAGCTGTTTTTT
18	NA	NA	TRBV5-1	TRBJ1-2	CASSLNPAGGGPNYGYTF	TGCGCCAGCAGCTTGAATCCCGCCGGCGGGGGGCCGAACTATGGCTACACCTTC
16	TRBD1	few	TRBV27	TRBJ2-7	CASSLRGDRGTYEQYF	TGTGCCAGCAGTTTACGGGGGGACAGGGGTACCTACGAGCAGTACTTC
14	TRBD1	NA	TRBV23-1	TRBJ2-7	CASPSGTGFYEQYF	TGCGCCAGCCCCTCCGGGACAGGGTTCTACGAGCAGTACTTC
15	NA	NA	TRBV6-5	TRBJ2-7	CASSSFRDISYEQYF	TGTGCCAGCAGTTCCTTCAGGGACATCTCCTACGAGCAGTACTTC
16	NA	NA	TRBV7-2	TRBJ1-3	CASSLPIGHSGNTIYF	TGTGCCAGCAGCTTGCCGATTGGCCACTCTGGAAACACCATATATTTT
19	TRBD1	NA	TRBV9	TRBJ1-3	CASSVGAFSGTGSGNTIYF	TGTGCCAGCAGCGTGGGAGCCTTTTCCGGGACAGGGTCCGGAAACACCATATATTTT
15	NA	NA	TRBV6-1	TRBJ1-1	CASSEERNMNTEAFF	TGTGCCAGCAGTGAAGAGCGGAACATGAACACTGAAGCTTTCTTT
15	NA	NA	TRBV18	TRBJ2-5	CASSPQQDTTGAQYF	TGTGCCAGCTCACCCCAGCAGGATACCACGGGGGCCCAGTACTTC
15	NA	NA	TRBV25-1	TRBJ1-6	CASSDYRGNNSPLHF	TGTGCCAGCAGTGATTATAGGGGCAATAATTCACCCCTCCACTTT
19	TRBD2	NA	TRBV27	TRBJ2-5	CATKLWASGLAGVKETQYF	TGTGCCACCAAGCTATGGGCGTCGGGACTAGCGGGGGTAAAAGAGACCCAGTACTTC
15	NA	NA	TRBV2	TRBJ1-2	CASSDSAGSGYGYTF	TGTGCCAGCAGTGATTCAGCGGGGAGTGGTTATGGCTACACCTTC
15	TRBD2	NA	TRBV6-1	TRBJ2-1	CASSELAGGPNEQFF	TGTGCCAGCAGTGAATTAGCGGGAGGGCCAAATGAGCAGTTCTTC
18	NA	NA	TRBV27	TRBJ1-1	CASTRKGQGSPMNTEAFF	TGTGCCAGCACCCGGAAGGGGCAAGGCTCCCCCATGAACACTGAAGCTTTCTTT
19	TRBD1	NA	TRBV28	TRBJ1-5	CASSSGEGGTGPNNQPQHF	TGTGCCAGCAGTTCCGGGGAGGGGGGGACAGGACCCAATAATCAGCCCCAGCATTTT
14	NA	NA	TRBV5-1	TRBJ2-5	CASSLQGLQETQYF	TGCGCCAGCAGCTTGCAGGGACTTCAAGAGACCCAGTACTTC